The clone carrying this TCR beta chain was recorded many times. Its target is unknown. This sample stems from a study of early T cells in non-severe SARS-CoV-2 infection. Study-wide background: The chains were unpaired, and the sequenced material was bulk RNA from unsorted whole blood. Study conclusions and caveats: Matches to VDJdb favored anti-spike CD8 responses and missed private and CD4 specificities.

CDR1 SQVTM and CDR2 ANQGSEA come from the germline V gene. CDR3 length: 13 residues. V shed 3 bases and J shed 0 bases, with 9 bases lying between them. Separate cDNA molecules each had unique molecular identifiers attached to them. TCRdb ran MiXCR on the 5' RACE reads and lists one entry per CDR3 protein. The data hold some 26,000 distinct CDR3 sequences, with almost 4.5% observed a single time. This TCR was sampled from an adult who was a healthcare worker with PCR-confirmed SARS-CoV-2 infection or an uninfected control (not recorded which). The sequencing input was whole blood. The chain combines TRBV29-1 with TRBJ2-7, with a weak D call TRBD2 (5 bases). This CDR3 is CSVDHGSSYEQYF. The CDR3 region has the DNA TGCAGCGTTGATCATGGGAGCTCCTACGAGCAGTACTTC.